The clone carrying this TCR beta chain has just a few counts. No antigen is known for it. The CDR3 extends over 13 amino acids. V gave up 6 bases and J gave up 5 bases; unmatched junction bases: 6. The germline gives CDR1 LNHDA, CDR2 SQIVND (reference sequence). As TCR cDNA was made by 5'RACE template switching, a universal primer site and UMIs were added. TCRdb re-derived calls from the 5' RACE reads in MiXCR, one entry per CDR3 protein. The table lists 250,000 or so distinct CDR3 sequences, 6% to 7.5% of them singletons. These data come from a study of T cells after yellow fever vaccination. Overall study results and limits: In post-booster samples, most primary-vaccination clones reappeared (roughly 96% CD4, about 91% CD8). Contaminating bulk clonotypes could be abundant in FACS-sorted repertoires.

This sequence was found in a man aged 30-40 years who received the YFV17D yellow fever vaccine. Sequences were derived from CD4+ T cells sorted from PBMCs, sampled 15 days after the yellow fever booster vaccination. This chain connects TRBV19 to TRBJ2-5; 7 nucleotides align to TRBD2. CDR3 protein: CASSRTSAETQYF. In DNA form, the CDR3 reads TGTGCCAGTAGCCGAACTAGCGCTGAGACCCAGTACTTC.